This T cell receptor beta chain derives from a study of OX40 agonist ivuxolimab in advanced cancers. Study findings and constraints: Normalized T-cell clonal expansion was also low in a subset of nonresponders. Clonal expansion from baseline to week 6 occurred in both CD4+ and CD8+ T cells. CD8+ T cells showed, on average, more clonal expansion than CD4+ cells.

Assay used: immunoSEQ multiplex PCR; TCRdb lists only in-frame clones, some missing. Of 65,000 to 95,000 clones listed, approximately 90% are singletons. As to this clone: The antigen is not known.

The CDR3 is 14 amino acids. Germline loops: CDR1 MNHEY, CDR2 SMNVEV (reference sequence). The V gene lost 4 bases and the J gene lost 2 bases, with 11 bases spanning the gap. The source was CD4+ or CD8+ T cells sorted from blood, collected in a trial of the OX40 agonist ivuxolimab. This rearrangement joins TRBV27 to TRBJ1-1; D uncertain. This receptor was obtained from an adult with an advanced solid tumor such as melanoma, head and neck, liver or kidney cancer. The CDR3 coding sequence is TGTGCCAGCAGTTGGATAGGGCAAAACACTGAAGCTTTCTTT. The encoded protein is CASSWIGQNTEAFF.